This TCR beta chain was recovered during a study of spatial heterogeneity in lung cancer. Across the study: The authors sequenced available follow-up PBMC samples, taken a median of roughly 2 years after resection.

Described time point: blood at routine non-recurrence follow-up after resection. TCR cDNA molecules each had a unique molecular identifier. Each CDR3 protein gets one entry after TCRdb re-called the 5' RACE reads with MiXCR. Among tens of thousands of distinct CDR3 sequences listed, about 10% were seen once. Ten or more counts support this clonotype. CDR1 and CDR2 from the germline V gene are LGHDT and YNNKEL (reference sequence). V lost 1 base and J lost 3, with 4 bases in between. The CDR3 sequence is 14 residues long. The TCR was taken from a female donor with early-stage non-small cell lung cancer. The chain joins TRBV3-1 to TRBJ1-6; D unclear. Here the sequenced sample was PBMCs, taken at follow-up. Written as DNA, the CDR3 is TGTGCCAGCAGCCAAGTACACTATAATTCACCCCTCCACTTT. It yields the protein CASSQVHYNSPLHF.